This T cell receptor beta chain came from a study of T cells expressing NK-cell markers. Study information: Most of the eight sequenced donors were HCMV-seropositive; one was seronegative.

TCRdb reprocessed the 5' RACE reads and keeps a single row for each CDR3 protein, giving no DNA. This sample's table reports approximately 440,000 distinct CDR3 sequences. The CDR3 length is 19 residues. The germline V gene has CDR1 MNHEY and CDR2 SMNVEV (reference sequence). The material sequenced was blood T cells: a sorted CD56 or NKG2C T cell subset, CD4+ or CD8+ T cells, or bulk PBMC T cells (not recorded which). This TCR was sampled from a woman aged 45 to 65 in good health. The rearrangement joins TRBV27 to TRBJ2-4; TCRdb's assignment of TRBD1 cannot be checked, as there is no DNA. Here the CDR3 reads CASRHQGGQMGLAKNIQYF.